The next 25 T cell receptor beta chains were all read from a single sample in a study of T cells in localized non-small cell lung cancer. The method was immunoSEQ multiplex PCR; TCRdb's version includes in-frame clones alone and lacks a portion of them. The profile shows almost 35,000 clones, just over 90% of them singletons. The material was peripheral blood, obtained before any cancer treatment. These TCRs come from a female donor older than 55 with stage I lung adenocarcinoma.

The chain uses TRBV5-1 and TRBJ2-2, with D perhaps TRBD2 (6 bases). The CDR3 spans 15 residues. Per germline, CDR1 SGHRS and CDR2 YFSETQ. V gave up 1 base and J gave up 4 bases, with 11 bases separating them. CDR3 sequence (DNA): TGCGCCAGCAGCTTGTTCGAGGGAGGCACCGGGGAGCTGTTTTTT. The encoded protein is CASSLFEGGTGELFF.

V and J are TRBV5-6 and TRBJ1-2; D ambiguous. Germline loops: CDR1 SGHDT, CDR2 YYEEEE. V dropped 0 bases and J dropped 4 bases, with 10 bases sitting between them. The CDR3 totals 14 residues. This CDR3 is CASSLDLNSYGYTF. For the CDR3, the DNA is TGTGCCAGCAGCTTGGACCTAAACTCCTATGGCTACACCTTC.

The rearrangement links TRBV29-1 to TRBJ1-2; the D gene is possibly TRBD1 (6 bases). Looked up from germline, CDR1 is SQVTM and CDR2 is ANQGSEA. The V end was cut by 8 bases, the J end by 3 bases, with 16 bases between. The CDR3 has 13 amino acids. CDR3 coding DNA: TGCAGCATTACGGGGGCCCCTGACTATGGCTACACCTTC. Translation gives CSITGAPDYGYTF. The whole variable domain, filled in from reference TRBV29-1 and TRBJ1-2, reads SAVISQKPSRDICQRGTSLTIQCQVDSQVTMMFWYRQQPGQSLTLIATANQGSEATYESGFVIDKFPISRPNLTFSTLTVSNMSPEDSSIYLCSITGAPDYGYTFGSGTRLTVV.

In the case of this clone: The sample holds other DNA sequences that translate to the same CDR3. This chain links TRBV5-4 with TRBJ2-2, with 9 bases matching TRBD1. The CDR3 spans 15 residues. Per germline, CDR1 SGHNT and CDR2 YYREEE (reference sequence). Unmatched junction bases numbered 6, after V lost 4 bases and J lost 5 bases. This CDR3 reads CASSLGTGWTGELFF. CDR3 nucleotide sequence: TGTGCCAGCAGCCTCGGGACAGGGTGGACCGGGGAGCTGTTTTTT.

This chain joins TRBV28 and TRBJ2-7; 14 positions agree with TRBD2. The ends lost 1 base at V and 1 base at J; junction bases unmatched: 15. The CDR3 length is 21 residues. Germline values: CDR1 MDHEN, CDR2 SYDVKM. CDR3 DNA sequence: TGTGCCAGCAGTTTATTAATTCGGAGTCCCGGACTAGCGGGGGGATCCTACGAGCAGTACTTC. Translated, it gives CASSLLIRSPGLAGGSYEQYF. The full variable domain, its missing parts supplied by reference TRBV28 and TRBJ2-7, is DVKVTQSSRYLVKRTGEKVFLECVQDMDHENMFWYRQDPGLGLRLIYFSYDVKMKEKGDIPEGYSVSREKKERFSLILESASTNQTSMYLCASSLLIRSPGLAGGSYEQYFGPGTRLTVT.

The V gene is TRBV27, the J gene TRBJ1-2; 11 bases align to TRBD1. The ends lost 5 bases at V and 4 bases at J; junction bases unmatched: 12. The CDR3 runs 17 residues. Germline CDR1 MNHEY, CDR2 SMNVEV (reference sequence). CDR3 in amino acids: CASSLTPDRGRGYGYTF. The CDR3 DNA reads TGTGCCAGCAGTCTTACCCCGGACAGGGGGCGAGGCTATGGCTACACCTTC.

V gene TRBV11-2 combines with J gene TRBJ1-3, with 7 bases that match TRBD1. The CDR3 runs 14 residues. Trimming cost V 4 bases and J 2 bases; bases outside gene matches: 2. Germline CDR1 and CDR2: SGHAT and FQNNGV. The DNA of the CDR3 is TGTGCCAGCAGCTCAGGGGGGGCTGGAAACACCATATATTTT. It translates to CASSSGGAGNTIYF.

J is TRBJ2-3 and V is TRBV25-1, with D maybe TRBD2 (6 bases). Germline lookup yields CDR1 MGHDK and CDR2 SYGVNS. This CDR3 is built from 14 residues. V lost 1 base and J lost 4, with 9 bases in between. CDR3 protein: CASSESDYADTQYF. CDR3 sequence (DNA): TGTGCCAGCAGTGAATCGGACTATGCAGATACGCAGTATTTT.

The chain employs TRBV19 and TRBJ1-3; D uncertain. The V gene's germline CDR1 is LNHDA and CDR2 SQIVND (reference sequence). The V end lost 5 bases, the J end lost 0 bases, and 14 bases lay between the germline ends. The CDR3 covers 16 residues. CDR3 amino acids: CASSSSGSSSGNTIYF. CDR3 DNA: TGTGCCAGTAGTTCCTCCGGGTCCTCCTCTGGAAACACCATATATTTT.

CDR3 amino acids: CASSSAGGTNYGYTF. CDR3 DNA sequence: TGTGCCAGCAGTTCGGCCGGGGGAACCAACTATGGCTACACCTTC. The V call is TRBV6-6, the J call TRBJ1-2, with a weak D call TRBD1 (5 bases). The V gene lost 4 bases and the J gene lost 2 bases, with 14 bases spanning the gap. CDR3 size: 15 residues. Per germline, CDR1 MNHNY and CDR2 SVGAGI (reference sequence).

This clone was observed a single time. The V call is TRBV7-2, the J call TRBJ1-5, with 7 positions matching TRBD1. V shed 3 bases, J shed 6 bases, and the junction held 2 bases outside the gene matches. The CDR3 totals 13 residues. CDR1 is SGHTA and CDR2 is FQGNSA in the germline V gene. DNA of the CDR3: TGTGCCAGCAGCTTTGACAGGGTTCAGCCCCAGCATTTT. The encoded protein is CASSFDRVQPQHF.

V is TRBV29-1 and J is TRBJ1-1; TRBD1 matches 7 bases. The CDR3 runs to 13 residues. V lost 7 bases and J lost 0; bases outside the gene matches: 5. Germline lookup yields CDR1 SQVTM and CDR2 ANQGSEA. CDR3 coding DNA: TGCAGCGCATTGGGACAGTTGAACACTGAAGCTTTCTTT. Protein product: CSALGQLNTEAFF.

The rearrangement joins TRBV7-2 to TRBJ2-5; D is unresolved. The CDR3 covers 11 residues. CDR1 is SGHTA and CDR2 is FQGNSA in the germline V gene. The V end was cut by 7 bases, the J end by 4 bases, with 7 bases between. The DNA for the CDR3 is TGTGCCAGCACCCTTGGAGAGACCCAGTACTTC. Its protein is CASTLGETQYF.

The V and J genes are TRBV9 and TRBJ1-2; perhaps TRBD1 as D (6 bases). Germline-derived CDR1 and CDR2 are SGDLS and YYNGEE. The CDR3 spans 14 residues. Trimming took off 0 bases at V and 3 bases at J, with 9 bases between the two ends. The DNA for the CDR3 is TGTGCCAGCAGCGTAGAACAGGGAGACTATGGCTACACCTTC. Protein: CASSVEQGDYGYTF. Full variable domain (rest looked up from reference TRBV9 and TRBJ1-2): DSGVTQTPKHLITATGQRVTLRCSPRSGDLSVYWYQQSLDQGLQFLIQYYNGEERAKGNILERFSAQQFPDLHSELNLSSLELGDSALYFCASSVEQGDYGYTFGSGTRLTVV.

The chain uses TRBV30 and TRBJ2-5; 11 positions agree with TRBD2. Trimming at V came to 1 base and at J to 5 bases, leaving 9 bases not matched to a gene. The CDR3 extends over 16 amino acids. In germline, CDR1 is GTSNPN, CDR2 SVGIG (reference sequence). The CDR3 spells CAWSDLAGGHWETQYF. Written as DNA, the CDR3 is TGTGCCTGGAGTGACCTAGCGGGGGGCCATTGGGAGACCCAGTACTTC.

The chain uses TRBV9 and TRBJ2-3; no clear D gene. Trimming took off 3 bases at V and 1 base at J, with 9 bases between the two ends. This CDR3 spans 14 amino acids. The V gene's germline CDR1 is SGDLS and CDR2 YYNGEE. CDR3 residues: CASSATIRTDTQYF. Here the CDR3 DNA reads TGTGCCAGCAGCGCCACGATTCGCACAGATACGCAGTATTTT.

The genes are TRBV23-1 and TRBJ2-5; D possibly corresponds to TRBD1 (5 bases). TRBV23-1 belongs to the ORF category, with a function that is uncertain. V lost 0 bases to trimming and J lost 3 bases, with 17 bases between them. The CDR3 is 17 residues long. CDR3 DNA sequence: TGCGCCAGCAGTCAATCGTTTCCCGCAGGGATGGAAGAGACCCAGTACTTC. It specifies CASSQSFPAGMEETQYF.

This clone was seen only once. The chain joins TRBV19 to TRBJ1-5, with D unclear. The CDR3 has 15 residues. Trimming removed 3 bases from V and 0 bases from J, with 9 bases in between. Germline V gives CDR1 LNHDA, CDR2 SQIVND (reference sequence). The CDR3 protein is CASSMNVYSNQPQHF. The CDR3 nucleotides read TGTGCCAGTAGTATGAACGTGTATAGCAATCAGCCCCAGCATTTT.

The chain combines TRBV21-1 with TRBJ2-7; whether TRBD1, the table's D call, matches the DNA was not checked. TRBV21-1 is a known pseudogene. This CDR3 has 20 amino acids. The CDR3 reads CASSKTTKGPTGGQTYEQYV. CDR3 nucleotides: TGTGCCAGCAGCAAGACTACCAAGGGCCCCACAGGGGGCCAGACCTACGAGCAGTACGTC.

The CDR3 sequence is CASSQITGFNTEAFF. CDR3 nucleotides: TGTGCCAGCAGCCAGATCACAGGGTTTAACACTGAAGCTTTCTTT. The chain couples TRBV14 to TRBJ1-1; a possible D gene is TRBD1 (6 bases). V was cut by 3 bases and J by 2 bases, with 13 bases left in between. Per germline, CDR1 SGHDN and CDR2 FVKESK. This CDR3 region has 15 residues.

This CDR3 reads CASSPRNTGELFF. In DNA, the CDR3 is TGTGCCAGCAGCCCTCGGAACACCGGGGAGCTGTTTTTT. The chain is built from TRBV7-8 and TRBJ2-2, with D uncertain. CDR3 length: 13 residues. Germline loops: CDR1 SGHVS, CDR2 FQNEAQ. Trimming stripped 5 bases from V and 1 base from J, with 5 bases between.

This clone was recorded once. The CDR3 DNA reads as TGTGCCATCATGGTTTACACCGGGGAGCTGTTTTTT. This translates into CAIMVYTGELFF. This chain links TRBV10-3 with TRBJ2-2, with D hard to call. V lost 7 bases and J 3 bases, leaving 6 bases between the germline ends. The length of the CDR3 is 12 residues. In germline, CDR1 is ENHRY, CDR2 SYGVKD.

This clone was seen more than once but under ten times. The V and J genes are TRBV9 and TRBJ2-3, with TRBD2 matching over 8 bases. The CDR3 has 13 amino acids. The junction had 4 bases not matched to a gene; V was cut back by 4 bases and J by 6 bases. Germline V gene lookup returns CDR1 SGDLS and CDR2 YYNGEE. CDR3 loop: CASSWGLVDTQYF. The CDR3 DNA sequence: TGTGCCAGCAGCTGGGGACTAGTGGATACGCAGTATTTT. The whole variable domain, remainder taken from reference TRBV9 and TRBJ2-3, is DSGVTQTPKHLITATGQRVTLRCSPRSGDLSVYWYQQSLDQGLQFLIQYYNGEERAKGNILERFSAQQFPDLHSELNLSSLELGDSALYFCASSWGLVDTQYFGPGTRLTVL.

J is TRBJ1-2 and V is TRBV10-3, with no clear D. This CDR3 comprises 12 residues. CDR1 is ENHRY and CDR2 is SYGVKD in the germline V gene. With 2 bases removed from V and 6 bases from J, the gap between germline ends came to 7 bases. In nucleotides, the CDR3 is TGTGCCATCAGTGAGGCCCCTCATGGCTACACCTTC. It encodes CAISEAPHGYTF.

The CDR3 DNA sequence: TGTGCCAGCACACTTAGGACCGTCTCTGGAAACACCATATATTTT. It codes for CASTLRTVSGNTIYF. The V gene is TRBV5-6, the J gene TRBJ1-3, with no clear D. Germline loops: CDR1 SGHDT, CDR2 YYEEEE. The CDR3 has 15 amino acids. V was clipped by 6 bases and J by 0 bases, with 13 bases between them.